The 18 T cell receptor beta chains presented below share a single source sample, sequenced in a study of blood T cell repertoires in COVID-19. Only in-frame clones appear in the TCRdb table, and some are missing; sequencing was by immunoSEQ multiplex PCR. The sample holds about 140,000 clones; less than 85% are singletons and the top ten take approximately 1.6%. Sample: PBMCs or T cells enriched from blood (not recorded which). These receptors were taken from a woman younger than 35 who had been exposed to COVID-19.

The rearrangement uses TRBV3-1 (or the pseudogene TRBV3-2) and TRBJ2-7; 10 bases map to TRBD1. Germline CDR1 is LGHDT and CDR2 is YNNKEL (reference sequence). Trimming at V came to 5 bases and at J to 2 bases, leaving 9 bases not matched to a gene. The CDR3 covers 16 residues. The CDR3 loop is CASSTESGTGAYEQYF. CDR3 nucleotide sequence: TGTGCCAGCAGCACTGAATCCGGGACAGGGGCCTACGAGCAGTACTTC.

In the case of this clone: The identical CDR3 is also encoded by other nucleotide sequences in the sample. The chain uses TRBV13 and TRBJ2-7; D might be TRBD1 (6 bases). The CDR3 length is 12 residues. V was pared by 5 bases and J by 5 bases, with 10 bases between. Germline-derived CDR1 and CDR2 are PRHDT and FYEKMQ (reference sequence). The CDR3 protein is CASSLTGNEQYF. The CDR3 DNA follows: TGTGCCAGCAGCCTAACAGGGAACGAGCAGTACTTC.

This sequence joins TRBV2 and TRBJ1-5; 7 bases line up with TRBD1. V gave up 7 bases and J gave up 2 bases; unmatched junction bases: 2. The CDR3 has 13 residues. Germline lookup yields CDR1 SNHLY and CDR2 FYNNEI. The CDR3 DNA follows: TGTGCCAGCAAAGGACAGGGCAATCAGCCCCAGCATTTT. It encodes CASKGQGNQPQHF.

The rearrangement uses TRBV7-2 and TRBJ2-7, with 8 bases aligning to TRBD2. The junction had 3 bases not matched to a gene; V was cut back by 0 bases and J by 2 bases. CDR1 and CDR2 from the germline V gene are SGHTA and FQGNSA. This CDR3 region has 15 residues. Written as DNA, the CDR3 is TGTGCCAGCAGCTTAGCCGGGACTAGGGCCTACGAGCAGTACTTC. It is translated as CASSLAGTRAYEQYF. Looking up the rest from reference TRBV7-2 and TRBJ2-7 gives the full variable domain: GAGVSQSPSNKVTEKGKDVELRCDPISGHTALYWYRQSLGQGLEFLIYFQGNSAPDKSGLPSDRFSAERTGGSVSTLTIQRTQQEDSAVYLCASSLAGTRAYEQYFGPGTRLTVT.

This chain joins TRBV5-6 and TRBJ1-3; D is undetermined. The CDR3 sequence is 14 residues long. V was shortened by 4 bases and J by 0 bases, with 8 bases between the two germline ends. CDR1 and CDR2 (germline): SGHDT, YYEEEE. The CDR3 DNA follows: TGTGCCAGCAGCGGCGGATTCTCTGGAAACACCATATATTTT. Its translation is CASSGGFSGNTIYF.

The chain has TRBV5-1 and TRBJ2-7; 7 bases match TRBD1. From germline, CDR1 is SGHRS and CDR2 YFSETQ. V was pared by 0 bases and J by 1 base, with 4 bases of the junction left unmatched. This CDR3 comprises 15 residues. The CDR3, as DNA: TGCGCCAGCAGCTTGGGACAGGGAAGTTCCTACGAGCAGTACTTC. Translation gives CASSLGQGSSYEQYF.

The rearrangement joins TRBV5-8 to TRBJ1-4, with a possible D match to TRBD1 (6 bases). The CDR3 has 15 amino acids. Germline CDR1 is SGHTS and CDR2 is YDEGEE. Trimming shortened V by 0 bases and J by 2 bases, and 8 bases separated the two germline ends. CDR3 DNA: TGTGCCAGCAGCTTGGGGCAGGGGACTAATGAAAAACTGTTTTTT. Translation gives CASSLGQGTNEKLFF. Combining the CDR3 with reference TRBV5-8 and TRBJ1-4 gives the whole variable domain EAGVTQSPTHLIKTRGQQATLRCSPISGHTSVYWYQQALGLGLQFLLWYDEGEERNRGNFPPRFSGRQFPNYSSELNVNALELEDSALYLCASSLGQGTNEKLFFGSGTQLSVL.

The CDR3 sequence: CASSPGGGLLLGLYEQYF. Here the CDR3 DNA reads TGTGCCAGCAGCCCAGGGGGCGGACTCCTACTGGGTTTGTACGAGCAGTACTTC. J is TRBJ2-7 and V is TRBV9; 8 bases match TRBD1. The germline V gene has CDR1 SGDLS and CDR2 YYNGEE. V shed 4 bases and J 4 bases; nucleotides not matched to a gene: 19. The CDR3 totals 18 residues.

V gene TRBV5-6 combines with J gene TRBJ1-1; D is uncertain. Germline CDR1 is SGHDT and CDR2 is YYEEEE. V was cut by 0 bases and J by 4 bases, with 10 bases left in between. The CDR3 runs 14 residues. This CDR3 is CASSLEARGTEAFF. The DNA of the CDR3 is TGTGCCAGCAGCTTGGAGGCCCGGGGCACTGAAGCTTTCTTT.

This clone has just one count. V usage is TRBV19 and J usage is TRBJ2-1; 10 bases agree with TRBD2. The CDR3 has 15 residues. V trimming: 3 bases; J trimming: 3 bases; junction bases outside the gene matches: 2. CDR1 is LNHDA, CDR2 SQIVND, per germline (reference sequence). CDR3 sequence (DNA): TGTGCCAGTAGTATCAGGACTAGCGGCTACAATGAGCAGTTCTTC. The encoded protein is CASSIRTSGYNEQFF.

The chain couples TRBV30 to TRBJ1-3; no firm D call. Trimming took 0 bases from V and 0 from J, leaving 15 bases between them. CDR1 and CDR2 from the germline V gene are GTSNPN and SVGIG (reference sequence). This CDR3 has 17 amino acids. The CDR3 region is CAWSVLTWRDSGNTIYF. The DNA for the CDR3 is TGTGCCTGGAGTGTACTAACGTGGAGAGACTCTGGAAACACCATATATTTT.

The J gene is TRBJ2-7, the V gene TRBV5-1, with 9 bases matching TRBD2. V trimming: 0 bases; J trimming: 3 bases; junction bases outside the gene matches: 4. CDR3 length: 15 residues. The V gene's germline CDR1 is SGHRS and CDR2 YFSETQ. CDR3 DNA sequence: TGCGCCAGCAGCTTGGGTAGCGGGAGTGACTACGAGCAGTACTTC. Protein product: CASSLGSGSDYEQYF.

J is TRBJ2-1 and V is TRBV4-1, with D maybe TRBD1 (6 bases). Germline V gene sequence: CDR1 MGHRA, CDR2 YSYEKL. The V end was cut by 2 bases, the J end by 4 bases, with 12 bases between. This CDR3 has 15 amino acids. DNA for the CDR3: TGCGCCAGCAGCCAATTAACAGGGCCGTACAATGAGCAGTTCTTC. Translated: CASSQLTGPYNEQFF.

This chain joins TRBV5-1 and TRBJ2-2; 10 positions match TRBD2. The CDR3 extends over 17 amino acids. Per germline, CDR1 SGHRS and CDR2 YFSETQ. The V and J ends lost 0 bases and 4 bases, in that order; junction bases with no gene match: 6. Here the CDR3 DNA reads TGCGCCAGCAGCTTGGCACTAGCGGGAATCGGCACCGGGGAGCTGTTTTTT. Translated: CASSLALAGIGTGELFF.

The rearrangement links TRBV2 to TRBJ1-5, with a tentative D call TRBD1 (6 bases). There are 14 residues in the CDR3. V lost 6 bases, J lost 7 bases, and 16 bases lay in between. In germline, CDR1 is SNHLY, CDR2 FYNNEI. The CDR3 is CASSKGGKGQPQHF. In DNA, the CDR3 is TGTGCCAGCAGCAAGGGGGGGAAGGGGCAGCCCCAGCATTTT.

The chain links TRBV28 to TRBJ1-4; 9 bases map to TRBD1. Germline V CDR1 and CDR2: MDHEN, SYDVKM. The CDR3 has 16 residues. J gave up 4 bases and V 3 bases, and 6 bases lay outside the gene matches. This chain's CDR3 is CASSLAGTGINEKLFF. CDR3 sequence (DNA): TGTGCCAGCAGTTTGGCTGGGACAGGGATTAATGAAAAACTGTTTTTT.

The DNA for the CDR3 is TGTGCCAGCTCACTAAGCAATCAGCCCCAGCATTTT. It specifies CASSLSNQPQHF. The chain couples TRBV18 to TRBJ1-5; D is undetermined. From germline, CDR1 is KGHSH and CDR2 LQKENI. CDR3 length: 12 residues. V was cut by 4 bases and J by 1 base, with 2 bases left in between.

This clone has only one observation. The gene calls are TRBV19 and TRBJ2-1; no reliable D call. The V end was cut by 8 bases, the J end by 4 bases, with 12 bases between. The CDR3 is 13 residues long. In germline, CDR1 is LNHDA, CDR2 SQIVND (reference sequence). The CDR3 sequence is CASAPRQYNEQFF. CDR3 DNA: TGTGCCAGTGCTCCCCGACAATACAATGAGCAGTTCTTC.